The 20 T cell receptor beta chains below come from one sample, sequenced in a study of blood T cell repertoires in COVID-19. The data were produced by immunoSEQ multiplex PCR, yet TCRdb's version contains in-frame clones alone and is incomplete. The data show roughly 340,000 clones, with 85% to 90% seen just once and roughly 6.3% held by the top ten. Sequencing input: peripheral blood. These receptors came from a woman aged 45-60 years with COVID-19, enrolled during active disease.

This clone has just a few counts. This chain joins TRBV5-1 and TRBJ1-5; D unclear. There are 19 residues in the CDR3. The V gene lost 0 bases and the J gene lost 0 bases, with 19 bases spanning the gap. CDR1 and CDR2 (germline): SGHRS, YFSETQ. CDR3 nucleotide sequence: TGCGCCAGCAGCTTGGATCCAATAACCCCAGGAAATAGCAATCAGCCCCAGCATTTT. It translates to CASSLDPITPGNSNQPQHF.

The J gene is TRBJ1-2, the V gene TRBV14; a possible D gene is TRBD1 (5 bases). The CDR3 is 14 residues long. CDR1 and CDR2 (germline): SGHDN, FVKESK. The V gene lost 5 bases and the J gene lost 4 bases, with 14 bases spanning the gap. In DNA, the CDR3 is TGTGCCAGCAGCTACTCTGGGGGGGTCTATGGCTACACCTTC. Protein sequence: CASSYSGGVYGYTF.

The chain has TRBV3-1 (or the pseudogene TRBV3-2) and TRBJ1-1; the D is unclear. Per germline, CDR1 LGHDT and CDR2 YNNKEL (reference sequence). CDR3 length: 12 amino acids. Trimming shortened V by 1 base and J by 10 bases, and 10 bases separated the two germline ends. The CDR3 reads CASSQGQERAFF. The CDR3, as DNA: TGTGCCAGCAGCCAAGGGCAGGAAAGAGCTTTCTTT.

The V gene is TRBV6-5, the J gene TRBJ2-7; 7 positions agree with TRBD2. CDR3 length: 13 residues. Germline V CDR1 and CDR2: MNHEY, SVGAGI. V lost 1 base and J lost 9; bases outside the gene matches: 6. The CDR3 here is CASSYFRTGGQYF. In nucleotides, the CDR3 is TGTGCCAGCAGTTACTTTCGGACGGGGGGGCAGTACTTC.

This clone showed up just once. The V and J genes are TRBV6-5 and TRBJ2-2; perhaps TRBD1 as D (5 bases). The germline gives CDR1 MNHEY, CDR2 SVGAGI. The CDR3 consists of 15 residues. V was pared by 2 bases and J by 4 bases, with 11 bases between. In DNA, the CDR3 is TGTGCCAGCAGTTACACAGGCGTAGTCACCGGGGAGCTGTTTTTT. Its translation is CASSYTGVVTGELFF.

The chain employs TRBV6-5 and TRBJ2-2; TRBD2 is a possible D gene (5 bases). The CDR3 runs 14 residues. Germline-derived CDR1 and CDR2 are MNHEY and SVGAGI. The V end lost 7 bases, the J end lost 1 base, and 10 bases lay between the germline ends. The CDR3 loop reads CASKTGWNTGELFF. In DNA form, the CDR3 reads TGTGCCAGCAAAACGGGATGGAACACCGGGGAGCTGTTTTTT.

The genes are TRBV3-1 (or the pseudogene TRBV3-2) and TRBJ1-5; D is perhaps TRBD1 (6 bases). Germline V lookup: CDR1 LGHDT, CDR2 YNNKEL (reference sequence). Between the trimmed V and J ends, which lost 1 base and 6 bases, there was a span of 13 bases. The length of the CDR3 is 15 residues. CDR3 amino acids: CASSQAGTTGQPQHF. CDR3 nucleotide sequence: TGTGCCAGCAGCCAAGCCGGGACAACCGGTCAGCCCCAGCATTTT.

The chain recombines TRBV5-1 with TRBJ2-7; D not resolved. CDR1 and CDR2 from the germline V gene are SGHRS and YFSETQ. The CDR3 totals 16 residues. V was shortened by 2 bases and J by 1 base, with 16 bases between the two germline ends. This CDR3 is CASSFWAPYLSYEQYF. DNA for the CDR3: TGCGCCAGCAGCTTCTGGGCTCCCTATCTATCCTACGAGCAGTACTTC.

This sequence joins TRBV27 and TRBJ1-5; 8 bases match TRBD1. This CDR3 has 16 residues. CDR1 is MNHEY, CDR2 SMNVEV, per germline (reference sequence). Trimming took 5 bases from V and 2 from J; bases not matched to a gene: 8. Here the CDR3 reads CASSDRGGFGNQPQHF. CDR3 DNA sequence: TGTGCCAGCAGTGACAGGGGTGGGTTTGGCAATCAGCCCCAGCATTTT.

The chain links TRBV5-4 to TRBJ2-1, with D possibly matching TRBD2 (5 bases). Between the trimmed V and J ends, which lost 3 bases and 8 bases, there was a span of 18 bases. Germline V gene lookup returns CDR1 SGHNT and CDR2 YYREEE (reference sequence). The length of the CDR3 is 15 residues. The DNA for the CDR3 is TGTGCCAGCAGCTGGACCCTGGGGAGCCTCGATGAGCAGTTCTTC. Residues: CASSWTLGSLDEQFF.

The chain joins TRBV9 to TRBJ1-3, with 7 bases that match TRBD1. The germline CDR1 and CDR2 sequences are SGDLS and YYNGEE. CDR3 length: 16 amino acids. The V gene end was trimmed by 0 bases and the J gene end by 2 bases; junction bases not matched to a gene: 5. The CDR3 here is CASSVAAQGTGNTIYF. The CDR3 DNA reads as TGTGCCAGCAGCGTAGCTGCACAGGGGACTGGAAACACCATATATTTT.

This chain connects TRBV7-6 to TRBJ2-3; 12 bases line up with TRBD2. V shed 0 bases and J 4 bases; nucleotides not matched to a gene: 5. Germline V gene sequence: CDR1 SGHVS, CDR2 FNYEAQ. The CDR3 consists of 17 residues. CDR3 sequence reads: CASSLARTSGTSDTQYF. Written as DNA, the CDR3 is TGTGCCAGCAGCTTAGCGCGGACTAGCGGGACCTCAGATACGCAGTATTTT.

This chain joins TRBV4-2 and TRBJ2-7, with TRBD2 identical over 9 bases. CDR1 and CDR2 (germline): LGHNA, YNFKEQ. The CDR3 sequence is 16 residues long. V gave up 0 bases and J gave up 9 bases; unmatched junction bases: 12. Written as DNA, the CDR3 is TGTGCCAGCAGCCAAGACCTATCTGGCGGGAGGGAAGGGCAGTACTTC. As protein: CASSQDLSGGREGQYF.

The genes are TRBV30 and TRBJ2-3; 9 bases line up with TRBD2. With 7 bases clipped from V and 6 bases from J, the junction kept 14 bases outside the gene matches. Looked up from germline, CDR1 is GTSNPN and CDR2 is SVGIG (reference sequence). The CDR3 is 15 residues long. This chain's CDR3 is CASNHRGGVRDTQYF. In nucleotides, the CDR3 is TGTGCCTCGAATCATCGCGGGGGGGTCAGGGATACGCAGTATTTT.

This clone occurred a few times. The CDR3 loop is CASSEETYEQYF. The DNA for the CDR3 is TGCGCCAGCAGTGAGGAGACCTACGAGCAGTACTTC. The rearrangement joins TRBV10-1 to TRBJ2-7, with D hard to call. This CDR3 is built from 12 residues. Germline assignment: CDR1 WNHNN and CDR2 SYGVQD (reference sequence). V dropped 2 bases and J dropped 2 bases, with 4 bases sitting between them.

The chain has TRBV10-1 and TRBJ1-1; D not certain. Germline V CDR1 and CDR2: WNHNN, SYGVQD (reference sequence). Trimming cost V 6 bases and J 2 bases, with 10 bases left between them. The length of the CDR3 is 13 residues. The CDR3 loop is CASSGTENTEAFF. The DNA for the CDR3 is TGCGCCAGCAGCGGAACAGAAAACACTGAAGCTTTCTTT.

The chain recombines TRBV10-3 with TRBJ1-1, with 8 bases that match TRBD1. V lost 5 bases to trimming and J lost 3 bases; unmatched junction nucleotides: 8. This CDR3 is built from 15 residues. Germline CDR1 and CDR2: ENHRY and SYGVKD. This CDR3 is CAISPGGEVDTEAFF. The CDR3 DNA reads TGTGCCATCAGTCCAGGGGGCGAGGTGGACACTGAAGCTTTCTTT.

The chain uses TRBV30 and TRBJ1-1; D unclear. CDR1 and CDR2 (germline): GTSNPN, SVGIG (reference sequence). V lost 0 bases and J lost 0, with 8 bases in between. The CDR3 spans 14 residues. CDR3 protein: CAWSVAGLNTEAFF. The CDR3 DNA is TGTGCCTGGAGTGTCGCGGGTTTGAACACTGAAGCTTTCTTT.

V is TRBV6-4 and J is TRBJ2-1, with 8 bases aligning to TRBD2. The germline V gene has CDR1 MRHNA and CDR2 SNTAGT. The CDR3 runs to 16 residues. V lost 5 bases and J lost 7; bases outside the gene matches: 13. The CDR3 reads CASSRSVAGYLNEQFF. In nucleotides, the CDR3 is TGTGCCAGCAGTAGGAGCGTAGCGGGATATTTAAATGAGCAGTTCTTC.

The V call is TRBV9, the J call TRBJ2-5; possibly TRBD1 for D (5 bases). Trimming removed 0 bases from V and 5 bases from J, with 11 bases in between. CDR3 length equals 14 residues. Germline assignment: CDR1 SGDLS and CDR2 YYNGEE. The CDR3 here is CASSVGGAWETQYF. CDR3 nucleotides: TGTGCCAGCAGCGTAGGGGGCGCATGGGAGACCCAGTACTTC.